This T cell receptor (beta chain) was sequenced in a study of shared clonotypes between healthy human individuals. The test was conducted at deep level. Sequencing was performed with immunoSEQ multiplex PCR; in TCRdb, only in-frame clones are kept and a portion is missing. Of 95,000 to 120,000 clones in the sample, around 68% were seen once. This clone occurred many times. Germline CDR1 is SGHRS and CDR2 is YFSETQ. The CDR3 covers 19 residues. V gave up 4 bases and J gave up 3 bases; unmatched junction bases: 16. The sequenced sample was memory CD8+ T cells sorted from blood. Subset in this sample: CD45RO+ cells pooled with CCR7-negative TemRA cells. This chain connects TRBV5-1 to TRBJ1-3, with 10 positions matching TRBD1. This clonotype was sampled from a woman aged 25-40 years in good health. The CDR3 here is CASSGISSGTGVYGNTIYF. The CDR3 bases are TGCGCCAGCAGCGGGATTTCCTCCGGGACAGGGGTTTATGGAAACACCATATATTTT.